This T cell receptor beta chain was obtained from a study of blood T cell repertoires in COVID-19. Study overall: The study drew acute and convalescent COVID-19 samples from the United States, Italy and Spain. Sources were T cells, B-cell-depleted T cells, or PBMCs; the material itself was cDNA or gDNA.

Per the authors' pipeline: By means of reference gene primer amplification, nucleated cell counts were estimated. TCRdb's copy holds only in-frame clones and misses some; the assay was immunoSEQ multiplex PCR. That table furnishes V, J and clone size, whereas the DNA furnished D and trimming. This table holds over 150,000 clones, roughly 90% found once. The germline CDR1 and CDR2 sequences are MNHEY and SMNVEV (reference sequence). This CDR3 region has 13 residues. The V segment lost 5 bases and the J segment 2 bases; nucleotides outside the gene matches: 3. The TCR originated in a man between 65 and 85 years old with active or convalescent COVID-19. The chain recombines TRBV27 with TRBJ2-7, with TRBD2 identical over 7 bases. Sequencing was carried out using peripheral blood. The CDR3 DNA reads TGTGCCAGCAGTCCCGGGGGGACCTACGAGCAGTACTTC. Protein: CASSPGGTYEQYF.